A single sample gave rise to the 26 T cell receptor beta chains below, sequenced in a study of T cell responses to AZD1222 COVID-19 vaccine (dated by TCRdb to the early 2020s). Receptor amplification or capture employed the immunoSEQ multiplex PCR assay. This immuneACCESS table, as held by TCRdb, lists in-frame sequences with V and J called but not all clones. Of the missing ones, under half trace to an unresolved V gene in checked studies; the others have no known cause. Present in this sample are over 100,000 clones, 75% to 90% of which were seen just once. Of the sample, around 8.7% falls within the top ten clones. Read against the paper, the sample's time point label means: baseline before first vaccination. The sequencing used peripheral blood, collected on day 0 of AZD1222 vaccination. These TCRs come from an adult in good health.

This sequence joins TRBV21-1 and TRBJ2-7; TRBD2 reflects the table's D call only, with no check against the DNA. TRBV21-1 counts as a pseudogene. The CDR3 sequence is 16 residues long. For the CDR3, the DNA is TGTGCCAGCAGCAAAGATGTTGGGGGGAGCTCCTACGAGCAGTACTTC. This encodes CASSKDVGGSSYEQYF.

The genes are TRBV28 and TRBJ2-1; no clear D. V lost 8 bases and J 2 bases, leaving 1 base between the germline ends. From germline, CDR1 is MDHEN and CDR2 SYDVKM. This CDR3 region has 10 residues. The DNA for the CDR3 is TGTGCCAGCGCCTACAATGAGCAGTTCTTC. Translating gives CASAYNEQFF.

V is TRBV6-2 or TRBV6-3 and J is TRBJ2-7; D uncertain. Per germline, CDR1 MNHEY and CDR2 SVGEGT. Trimming shortened V by 5 bases and J by 13 bases, and 33 bases separated the two germline ends. This CDR3 has 17 residues. DNA for the CDR3: TGTGCCAGCAGTCACCCCCAAACTATAGCTCGGCGACGAGCATTCTACTTC. This gives the protein CASSHPQTIARRRAFYF.

V and J are TRBV9 and TRBJ1-4, with D hard to call. V lost 2 bases, J lost 7 bases, and 9 bases lay in between. In germline, CDR1 is SGDLS, CDR2 YYNGEE. The CDR3 length is 13 residues. CDR3 in amino acids: CASSVGPVEKLFF. The CDR3 DNA sequence: TGTGCCAGCAGCGTCGGACCGGTTGAAAAACTGTTTTTT.

The V call is TRBV24-1, the J call TRBJ2-5; D call uncertain. Trimming stripped 4 bases from V and 5 bases from J, with 10 bases between. This CDR3 region has 13 residues. Germline V lookup: CDR1 KGHDR, CDR2 SFDVKD. CDR3 sequence (DNA): TGTGCCACCAGTGACCCTCCCCCGGAGACCCAGTACTTC. Its protein is CATSDPPPETQYF.

The chain has TRBV2 and TRBJ1-2; tentative D call: TRBD1 (5 bases). This CDR3 spans 13 amino acids. V shed 8 bases and J shed 4 bases, with 14 bases lying between them. Germline V gene lookup returns CDR1 SNHLY and CDR2 FYNNEI. CDR3 nucleotides: TGTGCCAGCGGAAAGGGGATGGCCTATGGCTACACCTTC. Protein: CASGKGMAYGYTF.

J is TRBJ1-6 and V is TRBV6-4; TRBD1 matches 7 bases. The germline V gene encodes CDR1 MRHNA and CDR2 SNTAGT. This CDR3 contains 14 residues. V lost 3 bases and J lost 8; bases outside the gene matches: 4. The CDR3 region is CASSELGGDSPLHF. Here the CDR3 DNA reads TGTGCCAGCAGTGAACTAGGGGGCGATTCACCCCTCCACTTT.

The chain has TRBV29-1 and TRBJ1-3; the D is unclear. The CDR3 length is 13 residues. Germline assignment: CDR1 SQVTM and CDR2 ANQGSEA. V was clipped by 4 bases and J by 0 bases, with 7 bases between them. For the CDR3, the DNA is TGCAGCGTTGTAGGTAGCTCTGGAAACACCATATATTTT. Protein: CSVVGSSGNTIYF.

The rearrangement joins TRBV7-2 to TRBJ2-7, with 8 bases that match TRBD1. Germline CDR1 and CDR2: SGHTA and FQGNSA. The CDR3 contains 18 residues. V lost 1 base and J lost 2; bases outside the gene matches: 13. The DNA for the CDR3 is TGTGCCAGCAGCTTAGAAAGACAGGGGTACAACCTAGCCTACGAGCAGTACTTC. Amino acids: CASSLERQGYNLAYEQYF.

The chain employs TRBV28 and TRBJ1-5; the match to TRBD1 covers 7 bases. V lost 8 bases to trimming and J lost 5 bases; unmatched junction nucleotides: 9. Germline CDR1 MDHEN, CDR2 SYDVKM. The CDR3 covers 14 residues. The CDR3 spells CASGTAWGDQPQHF. The CDR3 DNA follows: TGTGCCAGCGGGACAGCCTGGGGTGATCAGCCCCAGCATTTT.

The V gene is TRBV4-1, the J gene TRBJ1-4, with D possibly TRBD1 on 5 matching bases. Germline CDR1 and CDR2: MGHRA and YSYEKL. CDR3 length: 14 residues. V lost 3 bases and J lost 8, with 13 bases in between. CDR3 DNA: TGCGCCAGCAGCCATACCTCCGGGACGGAAAAACTGTTTTTT. Translated: CASSHTSGTEKLFF.

The chain combines TRBV28 with TRBJ2-5, with 10 positions matching TRBD1. After removal of 4 bases from V and 6 bases from J, the junction contained 5 bases not matched to a gene. Germline assignment: CDR1 MDHEN and CDR2 SYDVKM. The CDR3 loop spans 14 amino acids. CDR3 protein: CASSSRDRGQTQYF. For the CDR3, the DNA is TGTGCCAGCAGTTCCCGGGACAGGGGACAGACCCAGTACTTC.

This chain joins TRBV29-1 and TRBJ2-7; a possible D gene is TRBD2 (6 bases). V was cut by 4 bases and J by 2 bases, with 12 bases left in between. The V gene's germline CDR1 is SQVTM and CDR2 ANQGSEA. The CDR3 contains 13 residues. The CDR3 DNA follows: TGCAGCGTTGTATTGCGGGATACCTACGAGCAGTACTTC. It encodes CSVVLRDTYEQYF.

The V call is TRBV7-2, the J call TRBJ2-7, with TRBD2 matching over 8 bases. The CDR3 length is 17 residues. V lost 5 bases, J lost 6 bases, and 18 bases stayed unmatched. Germline assignment: CDR1 SGHTA and CDR2 FQGNSA. The CDR3 DNA follows: TGTGCCAGCAGCCCTCAGCCCCCCCGACTAGCGAGAGGCGAGCAGTACTTC. Protein sequence: CASSPQPPRLARGEQYF.

V is TRBV5-4 and J is TRBJ2-1; D might be TRBD1 (5 bases). Per germline, CDR1 SGHNT and CDR2 YYREEE (reference sequence). The CDR3 is 13 amino acids. V lost 4 bases, J lost 5 bases, and 10 bases lay in between. CDR3 region: CASSIQANNEQFF. CDR3 nucleotides: TGTGCCAGCAGCATACAGGCTAACAATGAGCAGTTCTTC.

The chain is built from TRBV5-1 and TRBJ1-6; D is unclear. This CDR3 region has 16 residues. V was pared by 1 base and J by 0 bases, with 8 bases between. The germline gives CDR1 SGHRS, CDR2 YFSETQ. CDR3 bases: TGCGCCAGCAGCTTGTTGGGCACCTCCTATAATTCACCCCTCCACTTT. Translated, it gives CASSLLGTSYNSPLHF.

V is TRBV10-2 and J is TRBJ1-5; 7 nucleotides line up with TRBD1. Looked up from germline, CDR1 is WSHSY and CDR2 is SAAADI. This CDR3 is built from 14 residues. Trimming cost V 5 bases and J 2 bases; bases outside gene matches: 3. The DNA for the CDR3 is TGCGCCAGCAGTCCCGGGACAGGCAATCAGCCCCAGCATTTT. Translation gives CASSPGTGNQPQHF.

V gene TRBV7-9 combines with J gene TRBJ2-2; 14 bases are shared with TRBD2. CDR3 length: 16 amino acids. Germline values: CDR1 SEHNR, CDR2 FQNEAQ (reference sequence). V trimming: 5 bases; J trimming: 5 bases; junction bases outside the gene matches: 4. For the CDR3, the DNA is TGTGCCAGCAGCCAAAGGACTAGCGGGAGGACCGGGGAGCTGTTTTTT. Translation: CASSQRTSGRTGELFF.

The chain combines TRBV28 with TRBJ1-4; 10 positions match TRBD1. The V gene's germline CDR1 is MDHEN and CDR2 SYDVKM. V dropped 6 bases and J dropped 8; count of bases not matched to a gene: 6. The CDR3 consists of 14 residues. CDR3 in DNA: TGTGCCAGCAGGGCGACAGGGGGCAGGGAAAAACTGTTTTTT. It encodes CASRATGGREKLFF.

This clone was recorded only once. V usage is TRBV6-4 and J usage is TRBJ2-2; possibly TRBD2 for D (6 bases). The CDR3 length is 15 residues. Germline values: CDR1 MRHNA, CDR2 SNTAGT. V was pared by 7 bases and J by 7 bases, with 19 bases between. The CDR3 is CASMERASASGELFF. CDR3 in DNA: TGTGCCAGCATGGAGCGGGCTAGCGCCAGCGGGGAGCTGTTTTTT.

This sequence joins TRBV9 and TRBJ1-2, with a tentative D call TRBD1 (5 bases). V was shortened by 4 bases and J by 4 bases, with 20 bases between the two germline ends. Germline CDR1 SGDLS, CDR2 YYNGEE. The CDR3 loop spans 16 amino acids. For the CDR3, the DNA is TGTGCCAGCAGCCCTCAGCCCCTGACAGCTTTCTATGGCTACACCTTC. This encodes CASSPQPLTAFYGYTF.

With respect to this clone: At one boundary the junction diverges from the germline segment, which might be a read error. The V gene is TRBV7-9, the J gene TRBJ1-2, with TRBD1 matching over 7 bases. Germline V lookup: CDR1 SEHNR, CDR2 FQNEAQ (reference sequence). This CDR3 spans 13 amino acids. CDR3 nucleotides: TGTGCCAGCAGTTTAGACAGGGTCAAGGGCTACACCTTC. Amino acids: CASSLDRVKGYTF.

This chain joins TRBV3-1 (or the pseudogene TRBV3-2) and TRBJ1-1; D might be TRBD1 (5 bases). The CDR3 has 17 amino acids. CDR1 is LGHDT and CDR2 is YNNKEL in the germline V gene (reference sequence). V was trimmed by 0 bases and J by 5 bases, leaving 19 bases between them. The CDR3 loop is CASSQDIGRGGVTEAFF. The CDR3 coding sequence is TGTGCCAGCAGCCAAGACATCGGGCGGGGGGGAGTGACTGAAGCTTTCTTT.

The chain employs TRBV18 and TRBJ2-5; D call uncertain. V lost 3 bases, J lost 0 bases, and 11 bases lay in between. Germline-derived CDR1 and CDR2 are KGHSH and LQKENI. The CDR3 covers 15 residues. The CDR3 coding sequence is TGTGCCAGCTCACCTGGCGGTGGGCACCAAGAGACCCAGTACTTC. Amino acids: CASSPGGGHQETQYF.

The rearrangement uses TRBV7-2 and TRBJ2-5; D is undetermined. The CDR3 has 14 residues. Between the trimmed V and J ends, which lost 6 bases and 1 base, there was a span of 12 bases. Germline CDR1 and CDR2: SGHTA and FQGNSA. DNA for the CDR3: TGTGCCAGCAGACTCCGGGCTCTCCAAGAGACCCAGTACTTC. It specifies CASRLRALQETQYF.

The chain carries TRBV11-3 and TRBJ1-1; unclear D gene. CDR1 and CDR2 from the germline V gene are SGHNT and YENEEA. This CDR3 has 15 amino acids. Trimming removed 2 bases from V and 4 bases from J, with 14 bases in between. CDR3 loop: CASSLRKGAGTEAFF. CDR3 sequence (DNA): TGTGCCAGCAGCTTAAGGAAGGGTGCCGGCACTGAAGCTTTCTTT.